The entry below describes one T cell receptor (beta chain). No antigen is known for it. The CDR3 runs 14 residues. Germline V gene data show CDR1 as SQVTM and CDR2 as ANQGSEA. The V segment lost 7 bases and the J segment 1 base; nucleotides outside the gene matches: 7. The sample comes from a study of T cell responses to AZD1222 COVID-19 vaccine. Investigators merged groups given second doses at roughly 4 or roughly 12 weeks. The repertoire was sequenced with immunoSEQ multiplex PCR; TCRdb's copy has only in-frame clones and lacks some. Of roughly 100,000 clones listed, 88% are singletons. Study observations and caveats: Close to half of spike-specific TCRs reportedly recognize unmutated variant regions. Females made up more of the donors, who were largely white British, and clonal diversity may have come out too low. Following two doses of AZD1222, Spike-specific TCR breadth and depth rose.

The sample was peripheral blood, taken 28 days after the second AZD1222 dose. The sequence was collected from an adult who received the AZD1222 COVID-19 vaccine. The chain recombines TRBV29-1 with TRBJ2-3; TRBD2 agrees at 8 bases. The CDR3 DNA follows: TGCAGCGGGCGGGGGGAGCGGGGCACAGATACGCAGTATTTT. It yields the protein CSGRGERGTDTQYF.